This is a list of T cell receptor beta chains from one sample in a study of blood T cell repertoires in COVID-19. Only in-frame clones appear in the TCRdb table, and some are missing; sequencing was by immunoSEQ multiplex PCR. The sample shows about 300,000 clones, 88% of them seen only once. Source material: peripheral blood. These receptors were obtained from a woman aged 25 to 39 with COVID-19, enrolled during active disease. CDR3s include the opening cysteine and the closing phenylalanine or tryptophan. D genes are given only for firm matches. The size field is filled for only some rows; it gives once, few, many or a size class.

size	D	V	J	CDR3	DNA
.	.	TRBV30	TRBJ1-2	CAWSPGQSYGYTF	TGTGCCTGGAGTCCCGGACAGAGCTATGGCTACACCTTC
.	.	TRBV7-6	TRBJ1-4	CASSGRRGTPNEKLFF	TGTGCCAGCAGCGGGAGGAGGGGAACGCCTAATGAAAAACTGTTTTTT
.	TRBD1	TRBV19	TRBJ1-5	CASSDRDRDRKPQHF	TGTGCCAGTAGTGACCGGGACAGGGATAGGAAGCCCCAGCATTTT
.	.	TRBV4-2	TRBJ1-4	CASSRPGGLSTNEKLFF	TGTGCCAGCAGCCGACCGGGGGGCCTTTCAACTAATGAAAAACTGTTTTTT
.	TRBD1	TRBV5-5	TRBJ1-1	CASSRTGTNTEAFF	TGTGCCAGCAGCCGGACAGGGACGAACACTGAAGCTTTCTTT
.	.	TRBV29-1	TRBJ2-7	CSVGTGSYEQYF	TGCAGCGTTGGTACGGGATCCTACGAGCAGTACTTC
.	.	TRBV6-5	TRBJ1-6	CASSYINSPLHF	TGTGCCAGCAGCTACATAAATTCACCCCTCCACTTT
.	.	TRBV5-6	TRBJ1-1	CASSSRGPLNTEAFF	TGTGCCAGCAGCTCGAGAGGCCCACTAAACACTGAAGCTTTCTTT
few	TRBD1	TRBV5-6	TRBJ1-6	CASSLVDRDDSPLHF	TGTGCCAGCAGCTTGGTGGACAGGGATGACTCACCCCTCCACTTT
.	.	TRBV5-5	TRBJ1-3	CASSLTYQGYGNTIYF	TGTGCCAGCAGCTTGACTTACCAGGGGTACGGAAACACCATATATTTT
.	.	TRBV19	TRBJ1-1	CASSSGQLTGTEAFF	TGTGCCAGTAGTAGCGGACAGTTAACGGGTACTGAAGCTTTCTTT
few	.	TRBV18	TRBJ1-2	CASSPRGADGYTF	TGTGCCAGCTCACCACGGGGCGCGGATGGCTACACCTTC
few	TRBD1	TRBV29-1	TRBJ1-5	CSVVTGGDQPQHF	TGCAGCGTGGTGACAGGGGGCGATCAGCCCCAGCATTTT
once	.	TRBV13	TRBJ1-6	CASSLGGANSPLHF	TGTGCCAGCAGCTTAGGAGGGGCTAATTCACCCCTCCACTTT
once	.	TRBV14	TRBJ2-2	CASSPRDTDHTGELFF	TGTGCCAGCAGCCCTCGGGACACGGATCACACCGGGGAGCTGTTTTTT
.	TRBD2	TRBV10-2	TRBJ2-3	CASSRGGNTDTQYF	TGCGCCAGCTCTCGGGGGGGAAACACAGATACGCAGTATTTT
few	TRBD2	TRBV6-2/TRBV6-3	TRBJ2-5	CASSSPGLAVEETQYF	TGTGCCAGCAGTTCCCCGGGACTAGCGGTAGAAGAGACCCAGTACTTC
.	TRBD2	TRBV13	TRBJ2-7	CASSSGGAGFEQYF	TGTGCCAGCAGCTCCGGGGGGGCCGGGTTCGAGCAGTACTTC
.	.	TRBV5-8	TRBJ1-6	CASSLVRDSPLHF	TGTGCCAGCAGCTTGGTACGGGATTCACCCCTCCACTTT
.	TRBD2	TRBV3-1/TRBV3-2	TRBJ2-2	CASSQLTGLAGNPNTGELFF	TGTGCCAGCAGCCAACTCACAGGACTAGCGGGAAATCCGAACACCGGGGAGCTGTTTTTT
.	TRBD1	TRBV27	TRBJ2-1	CASSLMARGRTYNEQFF	TGTGCCAGCAGTTTGATGGCCAGGGGGCGAACCTACAATGAGCAGTTCTTC
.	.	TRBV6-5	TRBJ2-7	CASSYGQASSYEQYF	TGTGCCAGCAGTTACGGCCAGGCGAGCTCCTACGAGCAGTACTTC
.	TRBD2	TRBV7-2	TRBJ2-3	CASSLLLASSDTQYF	TGTGCCAGCAGCTTACTACTAGCGTCATCAGATACGCAGTATTTT
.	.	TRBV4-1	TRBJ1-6	CASSQEQGPPLHF	TGCGCCAGCAGCCAAGAACAGGGTCCACCCCTCCACTTT
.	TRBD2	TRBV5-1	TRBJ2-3	CASRQTSGGARYTQYF	TGCGCCAGCAGGCAGACTAGCGGGGGGGCGAGGTATACGCAGTATTTT
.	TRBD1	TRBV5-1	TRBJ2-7	CASSSGGQGAEQYF	TGCGCCAGCAGCTCCGGAGGACAGGGGGCCGAGCAGTACTTC
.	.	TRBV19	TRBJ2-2	CASRQITGELFF	TGTGCCAGCAGACAGATCACCGGGGAGCTGTTTTTT
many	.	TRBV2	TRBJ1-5	CASSLQGPNQPQHF	TGTGCCAGCAGTTTACAGGGCCCCAATCAGCCCCAGCATTTT
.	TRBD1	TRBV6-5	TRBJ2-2	CASRATGGNSGELFF	TGTGCCAGCAGAGCTACAGGGGGAAATAGCGGGGAGCTGTTTTTT
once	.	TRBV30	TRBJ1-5	CAWSVVGDSGNQPQHF	TGTGCCTGGAGTGTGGTGGGAGACTCTGGCAATCAGCCCCAGCATTTT
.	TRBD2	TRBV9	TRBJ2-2	CASSLTSGGGFTGELFF	TGTGCCAGCAGCCTCACTAGCGGGGGAGGTTTCACCGGGGAGCTGTTTTTT
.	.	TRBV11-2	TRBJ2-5	CASSLGIRRTSETQYF	TGTGCCAGCAGCTTAGGTATAAGGAGAACCAGCGAGACCCAGTACTTC
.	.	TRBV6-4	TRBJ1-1	CASTSHPGTPNTEAFF	TGTGCCAGCACCTCCCACCCCGGGACACCGAACACTGAAGCTTTCTTT